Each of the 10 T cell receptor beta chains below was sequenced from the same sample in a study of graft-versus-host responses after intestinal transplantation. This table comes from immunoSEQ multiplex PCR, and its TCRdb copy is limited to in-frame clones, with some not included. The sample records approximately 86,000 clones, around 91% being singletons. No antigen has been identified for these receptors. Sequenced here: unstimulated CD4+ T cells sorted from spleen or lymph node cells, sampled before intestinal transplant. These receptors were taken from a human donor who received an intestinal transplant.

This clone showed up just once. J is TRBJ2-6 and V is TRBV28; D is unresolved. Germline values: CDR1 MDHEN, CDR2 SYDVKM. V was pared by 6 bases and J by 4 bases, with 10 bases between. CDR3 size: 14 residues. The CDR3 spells CASSSRPGANVLTF. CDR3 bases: TGTGCCAGCAGCTCCCGTCCCGGGGCCAACGTCCTGACTTTC.

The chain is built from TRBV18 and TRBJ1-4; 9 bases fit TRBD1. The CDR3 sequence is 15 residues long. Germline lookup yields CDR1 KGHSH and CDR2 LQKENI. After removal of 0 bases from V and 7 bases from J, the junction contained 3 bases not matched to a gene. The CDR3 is CASSPPQGAAEKLFF. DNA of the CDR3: TGTGCCAGCTCACCACCACAGGGGGCGGCTGAAAAACTGTTTTTT.

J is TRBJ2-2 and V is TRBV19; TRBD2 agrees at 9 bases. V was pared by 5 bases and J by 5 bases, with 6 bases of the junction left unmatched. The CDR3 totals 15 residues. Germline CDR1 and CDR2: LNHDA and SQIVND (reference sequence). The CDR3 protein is CASSGTSPRTGELFF. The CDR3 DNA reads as TGTGCCAGTAGTGGGACTAGCCCCAGGACCGGGGAGCTGTTTTTT. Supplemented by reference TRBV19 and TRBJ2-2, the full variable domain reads DGGITQSPKYLFRKEGQNVTLSCEQNLNHDAMYWYRQDPGQGLRLIYYSQIVNDFQKGDIAEGYSVSREKKESFPLTVTSAQKNPTAFYLCASSGTSPRTGELFFGEGSRLTVL.

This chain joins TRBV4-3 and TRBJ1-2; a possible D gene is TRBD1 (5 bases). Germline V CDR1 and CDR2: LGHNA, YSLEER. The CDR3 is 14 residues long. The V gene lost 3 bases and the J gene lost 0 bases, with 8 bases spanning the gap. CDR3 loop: CASSHDRTNYGYTF. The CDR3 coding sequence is TGCGCCAGCAGCCACGACAGAACTAACTATGGCTACACCTTC.

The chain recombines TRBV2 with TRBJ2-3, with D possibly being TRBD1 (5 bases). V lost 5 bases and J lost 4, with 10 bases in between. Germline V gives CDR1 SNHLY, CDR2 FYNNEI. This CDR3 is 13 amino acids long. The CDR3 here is CASSLQVSDTQYF. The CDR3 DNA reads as TGTGCCAGCAGTCTACAGGTGTCAGATACGCAGTATTTT.

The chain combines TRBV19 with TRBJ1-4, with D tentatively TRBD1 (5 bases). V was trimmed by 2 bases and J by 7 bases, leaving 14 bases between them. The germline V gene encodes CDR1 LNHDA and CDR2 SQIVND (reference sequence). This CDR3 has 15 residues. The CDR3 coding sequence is TGTGCCAGTAGTATATTCGGGGGAGAGGGTGAAAAACTGTTTTTT. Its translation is CASSIFGGEGEKLFF. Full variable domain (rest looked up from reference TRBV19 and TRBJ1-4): DGGITQSPKYLFRKEGQNVTLSCEQNLNHDAMYWYRQDPGQGLRLIYYSQIVNDFQKGDIAEGYSVSREKKESFPLTVTSAQKNPTAFYLCASSIFGGEGEKLFFGSGTQLSVL.

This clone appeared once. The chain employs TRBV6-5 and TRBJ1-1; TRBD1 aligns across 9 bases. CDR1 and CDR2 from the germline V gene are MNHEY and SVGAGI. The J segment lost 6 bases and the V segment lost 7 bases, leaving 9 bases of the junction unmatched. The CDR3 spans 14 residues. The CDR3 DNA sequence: TGTGCCAGCACGCATCGGGACAGGGTTTCTGAAGCTTTCTTT. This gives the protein CASTHRDRVSEAFF.

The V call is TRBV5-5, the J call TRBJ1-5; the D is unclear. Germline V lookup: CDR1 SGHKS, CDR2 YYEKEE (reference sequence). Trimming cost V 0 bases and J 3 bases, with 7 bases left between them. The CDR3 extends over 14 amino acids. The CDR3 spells CASSLDSNNQPQHF. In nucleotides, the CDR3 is TGTGCCAGCAGCTTGGACAGCAACAATCAGCCCCAGCATTTT. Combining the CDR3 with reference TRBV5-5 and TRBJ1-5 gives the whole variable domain DAGVTQSPTHLIKTRGQQVTLRCSPISGHKSVSWYQQVLGQGPQFIFQYYEKEERGRGNFPDRFSARQFPNYSSELNVNALLLGDSALYLCASSLDSNNQPQHFGDGTRLSIL.

The CDR3, as DNA: TGTGCAAGTCGCCGCCACAGCGGGGGGCCCTACAATGAGCAGTTCTTC. This sequence encodes CASRRHSGGPYNEQFF. The gene calls are TRBV12-2 and TRBJ2-1; TRBD2 is the table's D call and was not checked against the DNA. TRBV12-2 is given as a pseudogene. The CDR3 is made up of 16 amino acids.

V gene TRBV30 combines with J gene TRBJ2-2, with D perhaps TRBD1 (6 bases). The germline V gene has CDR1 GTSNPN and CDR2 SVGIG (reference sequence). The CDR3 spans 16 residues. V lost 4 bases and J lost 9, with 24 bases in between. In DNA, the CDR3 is TGTGCCTGGAACCCCTCAGGGGCCCGAGTCCGGCGGGAGCTGTTTTTT. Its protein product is CAWNPSGARVRRELFF.